One sample yielded the 19 T cell receptor beta chains listed below, sequenced in a study of T cells in narcolepsy. The repertoire was sequenced with immunoSEQ multiplex PCR; TCRdb's copy has only in-frame clones and lacks some. The table includes about 34,000 clones, roughly 73% detected once. Sequenced: CD45RA- memory CD4+ T cells from PBMCs. Receptors originate from a human donor with narcolepsy.

This chain uses TRBV7-9 with TRBJ2-5; TRBD2 might be the D (6 bases). Germline lookup yields CDR1 SEHNR and CDR2 FQNEAQ (reference sequence). The CDR3 is 15 amino acids. The germline V and J ends were trimmed by 4 bases and 2 bases, with 14 bases remaining between them. CDR3 loop: CASSSGGTSQETQYF. The CDR3 region has the DNA TGTGCCAGCAGCTCAGGAGGGACCTCACAAGAGACCCAGTACTTC.

The chain carries TRBV19 and TRBJ1-1; D perhaps matches TRBD1 (6 bases). The CDR3 has 13 residues. Trimming left V 7 bases short and J 8 bases short, with 17 bases between. From germline, CDR1 is LNHDA and CDR2 SQIVND (reference sequence). In DNA, the CDR3 is TGTGCCAGTACCGTAGAGGGGGGCGGCGAAGCTTTCTTT. Its translation is CASTVEGGGEAFF.

As to this clone: The germline gene is not matched at one end of the junction; a read error may be the cause. Other DNA sequences in the same sample also yield this CDR3. The chain carries TRBV5-4 and TRBJ1-6, with 9 positions matching TRBD1. CDR3 length: 15 residues. Germline values: CDR1 SGHNT, CDR2 YYREEE (reference sequence). The CDR3 DNA reads as TGCGCCAGCAGCAGGACAGGGGATTCTAATTCACCCCTCCACTTT. The encoded protein is CASSRTGDSNSPLHF.

This clone was seen a handful of times. For the CDR3, the DNA is TGCGCCAGCAGCCTGTGGGGGACGGACACTGAAGCTTTCTTT. As protein: CASSLWGTDTEAFF. The chain links TRBV5-1 to TRBJ1-1, with D tentatively TRBD1 (5 bases). Germline loops: CDR1 SGHRS, CDR2 YFSETQ. Trimming took 4 bases from V and 3 from J, leaving 13 bases between them. This CDR3 has 14 amino acids. Full variable domain (missing parts from reference TRBV5-1 and TRBJ1-1): KAGVTQTPRYLIKTRGQQVTLSCSPISGHRSVSWYQQTPGQGLQFLFEYFSETQRNKGNFPGRFSGRQFSNSRSEMNVSTLELGDSALYLCASSLWGTDTEAFFGQGTRLTVV.

This chain joins TRBV5-4 and TRBJ1-6; 8 bases align to TRBD1. Germline values: CDR1 SGHNT, CDR2 YYREEE (reference sequence). CDR3 size: 16 residues. The junction had 4 bases not matched to a gene; V was cut back by 0 bases and J by 5 bases. The CDR3, as DNA: TGTGCCAGCAGCTTGGGGACAGGGTGGGATAATTCACCCCTCCACTTT. It codes for CASSLGTGWDNSPLHF.

This rearrangement joins TRBV6-1 to TRBJ2-3; D is unresolved. The CDR3 runs 14 residues. Germline V CDR1 and CDR2: MNHNS, SASEGT. Trimming cost V 4 bases and J 2 bases, with 10 bases left between them. As DNA, the CDR3 is TGTGCCAGCAGTGTTGGCAGTTACACAGATACGCAGTATTTT. Residues: CASSVGSYTDTQYF.

The J gene is TRBJ1-1, the V gene TRBV7-3; D not resolved. Germline V lookup: CDR1 SGHTA, CDR2 FQGTGA. This CDR3 spans 15 amino acids. Trimming removed 5 bases at V and 3 bases at J, with 16 bases between. CDR3 nucleotide sequence: TGTGCCAGCAGCCTAAGCCCGGGTCGGGACACTGAAGCTTTCTTT. This sequence encodes CASSLSPGRDTEAFF.

The V gene is TRBV7-9, the J gene TRBJ2-7, with 7 bases identical to TRBD1. V trimming: 1 base; J trimming: 2 bases; junction bases outside the gene matches: 8. Per the germline V gene, CDR1 is SEHNR and CDR2 is FQNEAQ (reference sequence). The CDR3 totals 16 residues. The CDR3 region has the DNA TGTGCCAGCAGCTTAGACGAATTTGGACAGGCCTACGAGCAGTACTTC. Its protein is CASSLDEFGQAYEQYF.

This chain uses TRBV2 with TRBJ2-3, with D maybe TRBD2 (5 bases). The CDR3 runs 15 residues. V lost 6 bases to trimming and J lost 2 bases, with 15 bases between them. Per germline, CDR1 SNHLY and CDR2 FYNNEI. The CDR3 DNA is TGTGCCAGCAGAATAACCGGGGTTTACACAGATACGCAGTATTTT. It is translated as CASRITGVYTDTQYF.

The J gene is TRBJ2-7, the V gene TRBV18; 7 bases line up with TRBD1. Germline V gene data show CDR1 as KGHSH and CDR2 as LQKENI. The CDR3 has 15 residues. V shed 3 bases, J shed 5 bases, and the junction held 10 bases outside the gene matches. The CDR3 spells CASSPQTGIVNEQYF. The CDR3 region has the DNA TGTGCCAGCTCACCCCAGACAGGGATAGTCAACGAGCAGTACTTC. Combining the CDR3 with reference TRBV18 and TRBJ2-7 gives the whole variable domain NAGVMQNPRHLVRRRGQEARLRCSPMKGHSHVYWYRQLPEEGLKFMVYLQKENIIDESGMPKERFSAEFPKEGPSILRIQQVVRGDSAAYFCASSPQTGIVNEQYFGPGTRLTVT.

J is TRBJ1-1 and V is TRBV19; possibly TRBD1 for D (5 bases). CDR1 and CDR2 (germline): LNHDA, SQIVND (reference sequence). The CDR3 is 13 residues long. The V end lost 1 base, the J end lost 4 bases, and 7 bases lay between the germline ends. The DNA for the CDR3 is TGTGCCAGTAGTATAGGTGGGGGCACTGAAGCTTTCTTT. Its translation is CASSIGGGTEAFF.

The chain uses TRBV25-1 and TRBJ1-2; 8 bases agree with TRBD1. The CDR3 consists of 15 residues. J gave up 6 bases and V 6 bases, and 12 bases lay outside the gene matches. Germline CDR1 MGHDK, CDR2 SYGVNS. The CDR3 is CASSDPGGPLNGYTF. In DNA, the CDR3 is TGTGCCAGCAGCGACCCAGGGGGCCCGTTGAATGGCTACACCTTC.

This chain uses TRBV5-8 with TRBJ2-7, with D uncertain. There are 14 residues in the CDR3. With 1 base removed from V and 2 bases from J, the gap between germline ends came to 10 bases. In germline, CDR1 is SGHTS, CDR2 YDEGEE. The CDR3 sequence is CASSLTSGPYEQYF. The CDR3 coding sequence is TGTGCCAGCAGCTTGACGTCAGGACCCTACGAGCAGTACTTC. Full variable domain (outside the CDR3, taken from reference TRBV5-8 and TRBJ2-7): EAGVTQSPTHLIKTRGQQATLRCSPISGHTSVYWYQQALGLGLQFLLWYDEGEERNRGNFPPRFSGRQFPNYSSELNVNALELEDSALYLCASSLTSGPYEQYFGPGTRLTVT.

The rearrangement joins TRBV5-1 to TRBJ2-2, with 9 bases identical to TRBD1. Germline assignment: CDR1 SGHRS and CDR2 YFSETQ. J was trimmed by 5 bases and V by 0 bases; bases with no gene match: 8. The CDR3 consists of 17 residues. CDR3 sequence (DNA): TGCGCCAGCAGCTTGGCCGGGGACAGGGACCATACCGGGGAGCTGTTTTTT. Translation gives CASSLAGDRDHTGELFF.

The chain joins TRBV5-1 to TRBJ1-1; D not resolved. The V and J ends lost 2 bases and 0 bases respectively, with 5 bases between them. From germline, CDR1 is SGHRS and CDR2 YFSETQ. The CDR3 spans 13 residues. CDR3 sequence: CASSFRLNTEAFF. In DNA, the CDR3 is TGCGCCAGCAGCTTCCGTCTGAACACTGAAGCTTTCTTT.

The V and J genes are TRBV4-1 and TRBJ1-1, with D maybe TRBD1 (5 bases). Germline lookup yields CDR1 MGHRA and CDR2 YSYEKL. V dropped 4 bases and J dropped 8 bases, with 14 bases sitting between them. This CDR3 is built from 13 residues. The DNA for the CDR3 is TGCGCCAGCAGCCTCCGGGGGGGTCTCGAAGCTTTCTTT. Amino acid sequence: CASSLRGGLEAFF.

The CDR3 loop is CASSPPGLAVYSEQYF. Here the CDR3 DNA reads TGTGCCAGCAGCCCGCCGGGACTAGCTGTGTATAGCGAGCAGTACTTC. The chain uses TRBV5-4 and TRBJ2-7; TRBD2 aligns across 9 bases. From germline, CDR1 is SGHNT and CDR2 YYREEE (reference sequence). This CDR3 contains 16 residues. The J segment lost 6 bases and the V segment lost 4 bases, leaving 14 bases of the junction unmatched.

This chain links TRBV5-6 with TRBJ2-7, with D uncertain. Trimming pared 3 bases from V and 6 bases from J, leaving 16 bases between. This CDR3 has 14 residues. CDR1 SGHDT and CDR2 YYEEEE come from the germline V gene. The DNA for the CDR3 is TGTGCCAGCAGCTCCCCGACCTCCCGGAGCGAGCAGTACTTC. Translating gives CASSSPTSRSEQYF.

V is TRBV6-5 and J is TRBJ2-1; D is unclear. The germline V and J ends were trimmed by 6 bases and 0 bases, with 6 bases remaining between them. Per germline, CDR1 MNHEY and CDR2 SVGAGI. The CDR3 has 13 residues. The CDR3 here is CASSTSSYNEQFF. The CDR3 DNA sequence: TGTGCCAGCAGCACAAGCTCCTACAATGAGCAGTTCTTC.